These 32 T cell receptor beta chains came from one sample sequenced in a study of T cell clonotyping in hematopoietic cell transplantation. Repertoires were generated with immunoSEQ multiplex PCR, while TCRdb's copy carries only in-frame clones and drops some. The sample holds several thousand clones, around 79% seen once. The sample consisted of PBMCs, taken 180 days after allogeneic stem cell transplant. Receptors were obtained from a male patient aged 40-50 years who had an allogeneic stem cell transplant from a related donor, so the T cells may come from the graft donor. Some clones in this sample may be carry-over from other donors' samples.

The chain is built from TRBV13 and TRBJ1-4, with 8 positions matching TRBD1. Trimming removed 3 bases from V and 0 bases from J; junction bases left unmatched: 9. Germline V gives CDR1 PRHDT, CDR2 FYEKMQ (reference sequence). CDR3 length: 18 amino acids. CDR3 bases: TGTGCCAGCAGCTTTTTTAGAGACAGGGGATCAACTAATGAAAAACTGTTTTTT. Translating it yields CASSFFRDRGSTNEKLFF.

V gene TRBV4-1 combines with J gene TRBJ2-5; tentative D call: TRBD1 (5 bases). This CDR3 comprises 15 residues. Germline-derived CDR1 and CDR2 are MGHRA and YSYEKL. Trimming shortened V by 5 bases and J by 1 base, and 14 bases separated the two germline ends. In nucleotides, the CDR3 is TGCGCCAGCAGCTGGGGCGCAGGCTTCCAAGAGACCCAGTACTTC. Protein product: CASSWGAGFQETQYF.

V is TRBV19 and J is TRBJ2-4; weak D call: TRBD1 (6 bases). CDR1 and CDR2 from the germline V gene are LNHDA and SQIVND (reference sequence). V was shortened by 6 bases and J by 8 bases, with 14 bases between the two germline ends. The CDR3 length is 13 residues. The CDR3 reads CASSQTGSDIQYF. The CDR3 nucleotides are TGTGCCAGTAGCCAAACAGGGTCAGACATTCAGTACTTC. Full variable domain (remainder filled in from reference TRBV19 and TRBJ2-4): DGGITQSPKYLFRKEGQNVTLSCEQNLNHDAMYWYRQDPGQGLRLIYYSQIVNDFQKGDIAEGYSVSREKKESFPLTVTSAQKNPTAFYLCASSQTGSDIQYFGAGTRLSVL.

The chain is built from TRBV9 and TRBJ2-1; D possibly corresponds to TRBD1 (6 bases). V lost 0 bases to trimming and J lost 0 bases, with 10 bases between them. The CDR3 is 16 residues long. The germline gives CDR1 SGDLS, CDR2 YYNGEE. CDR3 in amino acids: CASSVAGQSSYNEQFF. For the CDR3, the DNA is TGTGCCAGCAGCGTAGCCGGACAGAGCTCCTACAATGAGCAGTTCTTC.

The V call is TRBV5-4, the J call TRBJ1-1; D ambiguous. CDR1 and CDR2 from the germline V gene are SGHNT and YYREEE (reference sequence). V gave up 4 bases and J gave up 0 bases, with 10 bases separating them. The CDR3 runs 14 residues. The chain's CDR3 is CASSNIEMNTEAFF. For the CDR3, the DNA is TGTGCCAGCAGCAATATTGAAATGAACACTGAAGCTTTCTTT.

This chain links TRBV6-5 with TRBJ2-5; the D gene could be TRBD1 or TRBD2 (7 bases each). Germline-derived CDR1 and CDR2 are MNHEY and SVGAGI. V lost 0 bases and J 5 bases, leaving 13 bases between the germline ends. CDR3 length equals 15 residues. As DNA, the CDR3 is TGTGCCAGCAGTTACTCGATCAGGGGGGGGGAGACCCAGTACTTC. Protein product: CASSYSIRGGETQYF.

This clone was found once. The chain joins TRBV4-1 to TRBJ2-7, with D possibly being TRBD2 (5 bases). The germline V gene has CDR1 MGHRA and CDR2 YSYEKL. The CDR3 covers 19 residues. V lost 1 base, J lost 2 bases, and 24 bases lay in between. CDR3 DNA: TGCGCCAGCAGCCAAGGGACCGGCGGGTCGATGCCCCGTCCCTACGAGCAGTACTTC. It specifies CASSQGTGGSMPRPYEQYF.

The chain carries TRBV7-2 and TRBJ1-4; D unclear. Germline V gene data show CDR1 as SGHTA and CDR2 as FQGNSA. V was pared by 0 bases and J by 7 bases, with 15 bases between. The CDR3 runs 16 residues. The CDR3 reads CASSLAPGSILEKLFF. CDR3 nucleotides: TGTGCCAGCAGCTTAGCACCCGGGTCTATTCTTGAAAAACTGTTTTTT.

The V call is TRBV2, the J call TRBJ1-2; D is unresolved. Trimming left V 6 bases short and J 0 bases short, with 14 bases between. Germline CDR1 reads SNHLY; CDR2 reads FYNNEI. The CDR3 covers 15 residues. The CDR3 DNA reads as TGTGCCAGCAGCGCCTACGACACACCTAACTATGGCTACACCTTC. As protein: CASSAYDTPNYGYTF.

The chain employs TRBV27 and TRBJ2-1; 7 nucleotides align to TRBD2. V was clipped by 5 bases and J by 3 bases; unmatched bases: 7. Germline CDR1 and CDR2: MNHEY and SMNVEV (reference sequence). The CDR3 spans 15 residues. The CDR3 bases are TGTGCCAGCAGTCCCCAGGGAGGGCACTACAATGAGCAGTTCTTC. It codes for CASSPQGGHYNEQFF.

The V and J genes are TRBV10-3 and TRBJ2-7; TRBD1 matches 7 bases. CDR1 and CDR2 (germline): ENHRY, SYGVKD. This CDR3 is built from 13 residues. The V and J ends lost 7 bases and 3 bases, in that order; junction bases with no gene match: 6. CDR3 in DNA: TGTGCCATCACCCCCCGGGACAGCTACGAGCAGTACTTC. Amino acid sequence: CAITPRDSYEQYF.

A note on this clone: One base away lies a much larger clone, so this may be a sequencing read error. The V gene is TRBV5-4, the J gene TRBJ1-6; TRBD1 aligns across 7 bases. Germline V lookup: CDR1 SGHNT, CDR2 YYREEE (reference sequence). The CDR3 is made up of 15 amino acids. The CDR3 DNA reads as TGTGCCAGCAGCTCCCCGGGACAGCCTAATTCACCCTTCCACTTT. This codes for CASSSPGQPNSPFHF.

V usage is TRBV25-1 and J usage is TRBJ2-1, with D perhaps TRBD2 (8 bases). This CDR3 has 15 amino acids. Germline values: CDR1 MGHDK, CDR2 SYGVNS. V was trimmed by 11 bases and J by 4 bases, leaving 21 bases between them. This CDR3 is CASQGGAGGYNEQFF. In DNA, the CDR3 is TGTGCCTCCCAGGGGGGGGCGGGGGGTTACAATGAGCAGTTCTTC.

By sample share, this clone is large. The rearrangement links TRBV19 to TRBJ1-5; maybe TRBD1 (5 bases). Trimming took 2 bases from V and 6 from J, leaving 17 bases between them. The CDR3 is made up of 16 amino acids. Germline V gene lookup returns CDR1 LNHDA and CDR2 SQIVND (reference sequence). DNA of the CDR3: TGTGCCAGTAGTATAAGGGGCAGGGATTGGAGTCAGCCCCAGCATTTT. Its translation is CASSIRGRDWSQPQHF.

This clone occurred once. The chain links TRBV28 to TRBJ1-5; D not resolved. In germline, CDR1 is MDHEN, CDR2 SYDVKM. V shed 10 bases and J shed 7 bases, with 17 bases lying between them. The CDR3 consists of 13 residues. CDR3 nucleotides: TGTGCCACCCAAGGTGGCGTCTGGCAGCCCCAGCATTTT. Translating it yields CATQGGVWQPQHF.

This clone has a handful of counts. The V and J genes are TRBV30 and TRBJ2-5, with no clear D. The CDR3 is 13 amino acids. V lost 0 bases and J lost 5, with 10 bases in between. Germline V lookup: CDR1 GTSNPN, CDR2 SVGIG (reference sequence). CDR3 DNA: TGTGCCTGGAGTGTTGGAGATACCGAGACCCAGTACTTC. This gives the protein CAWSVGDTETQYF.

This rearrangement joins TRBV27 to TRBJ2-3; D not resolved. Between the trimmed V and J ends, which lost 7 bases and 7 bases, there was a span of 6 bases. Germline V gene sequence: CDR1 MNHEY, CDR2 SMNVEV (reference sequence). CDR3 length: 10 residues. The CDR3 coding sequence is TGTGCCAGCATGGGGAATACGCAGTATTTT. It codes for CASMGNTQYF.

The chain carries TRBV5-1 and TRBJ1-1; D unresolved. The CDR3 runs to 15 residues. Germline CDR1 is SGHRS and CDR2 is YFSETQ. V was cut by 1 base and J by 2 bases, with 12 bases left in between. The CDR3, as DNA: TGCGCCAGCAGCTTGAGCGGAAACGAAAACACTGAAGCTTTCTTT. Translation gives CASSLSGNENTEAFF.

V is TRBV10-1 and J is TRBJ2-1, with a weak D call TRBD1 (5 bases). The CDR3 is 18 residues long. The germline V gene encodes CDR1 WNHNN and CDR2 SYGVQD (reference sequence). The V end was cut by 5 bases, the J end by 5 bases, with 25 bases between. DNA of the CDR3: TGCGCCAGCAGTTCCCGACCTTGCGGCAGGGAAGGGAACAATGAGCAGTTCTTC. Its translation: CASSSRPCGREGNNEQFF.

The table lists this clone with a few counts. V gene TRBV28 combines with J gene TRBJ1-2, with 8 bases lining up with TRBD1. After removal of 6 bases from V and 5 bases from J, the junction contained 8 bases not matched to a gene. The CDR3 extends over 14 amino acids. Germline V gene sequence: CDR1 MDHEN, CDR2 SYDVKM. CDR3 sequence: CASRPGTGRYGYTF. CDR3 nucleotides: TGTGCCAGCAGGCCCGGGACAGGAAGATATGGCTACACCTTC.

V and J are TRBV7-9 and TRBJ2-2; TRBD2 is a possible D gene (5 bases). Germline V CDR1 and CDR2: SEHNR, FQNEAQ (reference sequence). Trimming stripped 5 bases from V and 7 bases from J, with 20 bases between. This CDR3 region has 16 residues. CDR3 region: CASSPRGNSHIGELFF. The CDR3 bases are TGTGCCAGCAGCCCAAGAGGGAACTCCCACATCGGGGAGCTGTTTTTT.

The chain combines TRBV4-3 with TRBJ2-5, with a possible D match to TRBD1 (7 bases). Germline CDR1 is LGHNA and CDR2 is YSLEER. The CDR3 has 15 amino acids. V lost 1 base, J lost 5 bases, and 14 bases lay in between. The CDR3 sequence is CASSQADREVETQYF. CDR3 nucleotides: TGCGCCAGCAGCCAAGCCGACAGGGAGGTTGAGACCCAGTACTTC.

The CDR3, as DNA: TGTGCCAGCAGCCCCGAGGGATGGGACCATGAGCAGTTCTTC. Its protein is CASSPEGWDHEQFF. The chain carries TRBV9 and TRBJ2-1; D is possibly TRBD1 or TRBD2 (5 bases each). Between the trimmed V and J ends, which lost 4 bases and 8 bases, there was a span of 16 bases. Germline CDR1 reads SGDLS; CDR2 reads YYNGEE. This CDR3 contains 14 residues.

The chain's CDR3 is CASSLESSLHF. CDR3 in DNA: TGTGCCAGCAGCTTAGAGTCGTCCCTCCACTTT. The chain uses TRBV7-9 and TRBJ1-6, with D hard to call. Per the germline V gene, CDR1 is SEHNR and CDR2 is FQNEAQ (reference sequence). This CDR3 has 11 residues. V lost 1 base to trimming and J lost 14 bases, with 6 bases between them.

This clone was observed a few times. This sequence joins TRBV20-1 and TRBJ2-5; D is unclear. CDR1 is DFQATT and CDR2 is SNEGSKA in the germline V gene (reference sequence). CDR3 length equals 11 residues. V dropped 5 bases and J dropped 5 bases, with 9 bases sitting between them. Written as DNA, the CDR3 is TGCAGTGCTCATCAAAGCGAGACCCAGTACTTC. This translates into CSAHQSETQYF.

V is TRBV7-2 and J is TRBJ2-3, with D possibly being TRBD2 (5 bases). V was cut by 2 bases and J by 2 bases, with 8 bases left in between. Germline V CDR1 and CDR2: SGHTA, FQGNSA. CDR3 length: 14 residues. CDR3 in amino acids: CASSLFRDTDTQYF. Written as DNA, the CDR3 is TGTGCCAGCAGCTTATTCCGGGACACAGATACGCAGTATTTT.

The J gene is TRBJ1-4, the V gene TRBV2; D not resolved. This CDR3 has 15 residues. V was trimmed by 7 bases and J by 0 bases, leaving 12 bases between them. Germline values: CDR1 SNHLY, CDR2 FYNNEI. The CDR3 loop reads CASNSGSTTNEKLFF. The CDR3 DNA reads as TGTGCCAGCAATAGTGGCAGTACAACTAATGAAAAACTGTTTTTT.

The rearrangement links TRBV19 to TRBJ1-2; 7 nucleotides align to TRBD1. After removal of 7 bases from V and 7 bases from J, the junction contained 6 bases not matched to a gene. CDR1 is LNHDA and CDR2 is SQIVND in the germline V gene (reference sequence). The CDR3 has 12 residues. The CDR3 DNA is TGTGCCAGTACCGAGACAGGGTTTGGCTACACCTTC. Translating gives CASTETGFGYTF.

The rearrangement joins TRBV30 to TRBJ1-5; 9 positions agree with TRBD1. CDR1 is GTSNPN and CDR2 is SVGIG in the germline V gene (reference sequence). V gave up 7 bases and J gave up 6 bases; unmatched junction bases: 4. CDR3 length: 12 residues. CDR3 sequence (DNA): TGTGCCTCAGGACAGGGGCTTCAGCCCCAGCATTTT. It yields the protein CASGQGLQPQHF.

The chain links TRBV5-5 to TRBJ2-5; 8 bases map to TRBD1. This CDR3 is built from 16 residues. The J segment lost 6 bases and the V segment lost 0 bases, leaving 10 bases of the junction unmatched. Germline V CDR1 and CDR2: SGHKS, YYEKEE (reference sequence). The CDR3 DNA reads TGTGCCAGCAGCTTGGAAGGGCAGGGGGCGATGAAGACCCAGTACTTC. Protein sequence: CASSLEGQGAMKTQYF.

V usage is TRBV11-3 and J usage is TRBJ2-1; 7 positions match TRBD1. Germline V gene data show CDR1 as SGHNT and CDR2 as YENEEA. The CDR3 totals 14 residues. V was pared by 1 base and J by 6 bases, with 3 bases of the junction left unmatched. CDR3 region: CASSLANRGNEQFF. For the CDR3, the DNA is TGTGCCAGCAGCTTAGCCAACAGGGGCAATGAGCAGTTCTTC.

The CDR3 sequence: CASVTGTVGGVYEQYF. CDR3 coding DNA: TGTGCCAGCGTAACTGGGACAGTCGGGGGGGTGTACGAGCAGTACTTC. This chain joins TRBV28 and TRBJ2-7, with D possibly matching TRBD2 (8 bases). The CDR3 consists of 16 residues. V lost 8 bases, J lost 4 bases, and 24 bases lay in between. Germline V gene lookup returns CDR1 MDHEN and CDR2 SYDVKM. The full variable domain, with the rest looked up from reference TRBV28 and TRBJ2-7, is DVKVTQSSRYLVKRTGEKVFLECVQDMDHENMFWYRQDPGLGLRLIYFSYDVKMKEKGDIPEGYSVSREKKERFSLILESASTNQTSMYLCASVTGTVGGVYEQYFGPGTRLTVT.